Listed below are T cell receptor beta chains from one sample, sequenced in a study of T cells in Graves' hyperthyroidism and ophthalmopathy. TCRdb fed the multiplex PCR reads into MiXCR, producing one record per CDR3 protein. This sample has hundreds of thousands of distinct CDR3 sequences, with around 15% found just once. Specimen: blood. These TCRs come from a woman aged 25 to 39 with Graves' hyperthyroidism. The CDR3 runs from the conserved cysteine through the conserved F or W. A D gene is named only where the DNA matches it firmly. Where a row states a size, it is once, few, many or the class of an expanded clone; other rows omit it.

V gene	clone size	D gene	J gene	CDR3 DNA	CDR3 protein
TRBV12-5	few	TRBD2	TRBJ2-2	TGTGCTAGTGGTTTGGAGGGACTAGCGGGAGTATCCGGGGAGCTGTTTTTT	CASGLEGLAGVSGELFF
TRBV5-1	many	NA	TRBJ1-4	TGCGCCAGCAGCCTCAGTGGGGATGAAAAACTGTTTTTT	CASSLSGDEKLFF
TRBV28	NA	NA	TRBJ1-2	TGTGCCAGCAGTCCTCTCCCTGGGACAACTACTAACTATGGCTACACCTTC	CASSPLPGTTTNYGYTF
TRBV20-1	many	NA	TRBJ2-1	TGCAGTCGCCCCTTGCAGAGCTCCTACAATGAGCAGTTCTTC	CSRPLQSSYNEQFF
TRBV7-9	many	TRBD2	TRBJ2-5	TGTGCCAGCATTCTATCGCCGACTAGCGGGAGGGAGACCCAGTACTTC	CASILSPTSGRETQYF
TRBV12-3/TRBV12-4	few	TRBD2	TRBJ2-1	TGTGCCAGCGGTGGGGCTAGCGGGAGGGTCGATGAGCAGTTCTTC	CASGGASGRVDEQFF
TRBV7-9	many	TRBD1	TRBJ2-3	TGTGCCAGCAGCGCCCACAGGGGAAGTTCAGATACGCAGTATTTT	CASSAHRGSSDTQYF
TRBV19	NA	NA	TRBJ1-2	TGTGCCAGTAGTAAAGCGGGGGGCGCGGATGGCTACACCTTC	CASSKAGGADGYTF
TRBV3-1	many	TRBD1	TRBJ1-1	TGTGCCAGCAGCCAAGCGGACAGGGGATACACTGAAGCTTTCTTT	CASSQADRGYTEAFF
TRBV5-1	many	NA	TRBJ2-2	TGTGCCAGCAGTTTAGCAGCCGGGAACACCGGGGAGCTGTTTTTT	CASSLAAGNTGELFF
TRBV27	many	NA	TRBJ2-7	TGTGCCAGCAGTTTATCCTCGGAGGGGTACGAGCAGTACTTC	CASSLSSEGYEQYF
TRBV28	many	NA	TRBJ2-7	TGTGCCAGCAGAACTAGTCTGTCCGAGCAGTACTTC	CASRTSLSEQYF
TRBV11-2	many	NA	TRBJ2-7	TGTGCCAGCAGCCGACCGGGCCTCGTCACCGAGCAGTACTTC	CASSRPGLVTEQYF
TRBV28	many	TRBD2	TRBJ2-7	TGTGCCAGCAGTTCCGTCGGGGCAGCGGGAGGGCTGAGGCAGTACTTC	CASSSVGAAGGLRQYF
TRBV29-1	many	NA	TRBJ1-1	TGCAGCGTTGCTGGACTGAACACTGAAGCTTTCTTT	CSVAGLNTEAFF
TRBV9	few	TRBD1	TRBJ1-6	TGTGCCAGCAGCGTCCGACAGGGGAAAAATTCACCCCTCCACTTT	CASSVRQGKNSPLHF
TRBV7-2	few	NA	TRBJ1-1	TGTGCCAGCAGCTTAGTAGGGACCCCTAACACTGAAGCTTTCTTT	CASSLVGTPNTEAFF
TRBV24-1	few	TRBD1	TRBJ2-5	TGTGCCACCAGTGACCCAACAGGGGGAGAGACCCAGTACTTC	CATSDPTGGETQYF
TRBV4-1	many	NA	TRBJ2-7	TGCGCCAGCAGCCAAATCCGGGGACCGCCCTACGAGCAGTACTTC	CASSQIRGPPYEQYF
TRBV3-1	few	NA	TRBJ2-7	TGTGCCAGCAGCCAAGTACTTTTTCCACCCTACGAGCAGTACTTC	CASSQVLFPPYEQYF
TRBV12-3/TRBV12-4	NA	NA	TRBJ2-7	TGTGCCAGCAGGGACAAGACAGGTGGCACCTACGAGCAGTACTTC	CASRDKTGGTYEQYF
TRBV27	many	NA	TRBJ2-2	TGTGCCAGCAGTGCATTCACCGGGGAGCTGTTTTTT	CASSAFTGELFF
TRBV6-2/TRBV6-3	many	NA	TRBJ2-1	TGTGCCAGCAGTTATCGGGTGTTGGACCCCGGACCCTACAATGAGCAGTTCTTC	CASSYRVLDPGPYNEQFF
TRBV7-9	NA	NA	TRBJ2-1	TGTGCCAGCAGCACCGCCACCGGGACAGGCCTTAGCGGGACCTACAATGAGCAGTTCTTC	CASSTATGTGLSGTYNEQFF
TRBV7-9	few	NA	TRBJ1-6	TGTGCCAGCAGCCCTCGGACAGAGTCTAATTCACCCCTCCACTTT	CASSPRTESNSPLHF
TRBV2	NA	NA	TRBJ2-7	TGTGCCAGCATTTTAGCGGTAGCCTACGAGCAGTACTTC	CASILAVAYEQYF
TRBV6-2/TRBV6-3	few	NA	TRBJ1-3	TGTGCCAGCAGCCAACCCGAAGTCTCTGGAAACACCGTATATTTT	CASSQPEVSGNTVYF
TRBV7-9	NA	NA	TRBJ2-1	TGTGCCAGCATCCCCGGAAGTGCAAACTACAATGAGCAGTTCTTC	CASIPGSANYNEQFF
TRBV10-3	many	TRBD1	TRBJ1-1	TGTGCCATCAGTGAGTCGACAGGGCAAGCTGAAGCTTTCTTT	CAISESTGQAEAFF
TRBV11-3	NA	TRBD1	TRBJ1-1	TGTGCCAGCAGCGCAGGGGGGGGGATGAACACTGAAGCTTTCTTT	CASSAGGGMNTEAFF
TRBV19	once	NA	TRBJ2-1	TGTGCCAGTACTAGGGTCCCGGGACTTTACAATGAGCAGTTCTTC	CASTRVPGLYNEQFF
TRBV5-1	NA	NA	TRBJ2-1	TGCGCCAGCAGCTTGGAGGCTAGCAGATACAATGAGCAGTTCTTC	CASSLEASRYNEQFF
TRBV19	NA	TRBD2	TRBJ2-7	TGTGCCAGTAGTTTAGGGACTAGCGCCTCCTACGAGCAGTACTTC	CASSLGTSASYEQYF
TRBV11-2	NA	TRBD2	TRBJ2-1	TGTGCCAGCAGCTTAGTCCCCCTAGCGGGAGAAAATGAGCAGTTCTTC	CASSLVPLAGENEQFF